The clone carrying this T cell receptor (beta chain) was seen only a few times. Its specificity is unknown. These data belong to a study of blood T cells in healthy people across ages. Study-wide points: More naive CD4+ cells and higher diversity were found in long-lived than in aged donors.

The use of a sample-barcoded 5' primer and a J-beta primer mix characterized a second PCR of roughly 7 to 11 cycles. Each CDR3 protein is one row after TCRdb ran MiXCR on the 5' RACE reads. The sample includes approximately 490,000 distinct CDR3 sequences, 24% of them seen just once. The CDR3 has 15 residues. The ends lost 3 bases at V and 2 bases at J; junction bases unmatched: 3. Germline V lookup: CDR1 SGHTA, CDR2 FQGTGA. Total RNA, at least 6 micrograms per sample, was extracted from PBMCs. The data were also submitted as part of a second study, on T cells of mothers and their children. That paper adds: Healthy Caucasian mothers, a few in number, and their six children were the donors.

The chain couples TRBV7-3 to TRBJ2-1, with 8 bases fitting TRBD2. This TCR came from a boy between 10 and 17 years old in good health. The sequencing sample was made of blood. CDR3 sequence: CASSFIAGPYNEQFF. CDR3 DNA sequence: TGTGCCAGCAGCTTCATAGCGGGGCCCTACAATGAGCAGTTCTTC.